Presented here are 11 T cell receptor beta chains from one specimen sequenced in a study of T cell repertoires in cytomegalovirus infection (dated by TCRdb to between 2018 and 2020). Sequenced on an Illumina HiSeq 1500. TCRdb ran its own pipeline on the public reads, namely fastp trimming at Q25 and MiXCR clone calling, and kept in-frame beta chains. All rows with the same CDR3 protein become a single entry with the most common DNA and genes. The sample yields 510,000 or so distinct CDR3 sequences; about a quarter were counted once. About 12% of the sample is taken by the ten largest. Sequencing input: PBMCs. Receptor source: a human donor in good health (CMV status not recorded). Some clones in this sample may be carry-over from other donors' samples.

This clonotype was recorded at least ten times. The junction shows a germline mismatch at one end, possibly a read error. The chain carries TRBV5-1 and TRBJ1-1, with D unclear. Germline CDR1 and CDR2: SGHRS and YFSETQ. This CDR3 has 14 amino acids. The CDR3 DNA sequence: TGTGCCAGCAGCTTAGAAGGCCGGAACACTGAAGCTTTCTTT. It yields the protein CASSLEGRNTEAFF.

This clonotype has at least ten counts. The CDR3 reads CASSLDSSGNTIYF. In nucleotides, the CDR3 is TGTGCCAGCAGCTTAGACAGCTCTGGAAACACCATATATTTT. The rearrangement uses TRBV7-2 and TRBJ1-3, with D uncertain. Per the germline V gene, CDR1 is SGHTA and CDR2 is FQGNSA. With 1 base removed from V and 0 bases from J, the gap between germline ends came to 4 bases. This CDR3 region has 14 residues.

This clonotype has only a few counts. The chain combines TRBV28 with TRBJ2-5; D possibly corresponds to TRBD1 (5 bases). Germline CDR1 is MDHEN and CDR2 is SYDVKM. CDR3 length equals 13 residues. The V end lost 6 bases, the J end lost 2 bases, and 10 bases lay between the germline ends. CDR3 in DNA: TGTGCCAGCAGACGACGGACACAAGAGACCCAGTACTTC. Translating gives CASRRRTQETQYF.

V and J are TRBV7-2 and TRBJ2-7; D perhaps matches TRBD2 (6 bases). Trimming shortened V by 4 bases and J by 6 bases, and 16 bases separated the two germline ends. Per the germline V gene, CDR1 is SGHTA and CDR2 is FQGNSA. The CDR3 sequence is 14 residues long. The CDR3 spells CASSSLDYLCEQYF. CDR3 coding DNA: TGTGCCAGCAGCTCTTTGGACTATCTCTGCGAGCAGTACTTC.

There are many counts of this clonotype. J is TRBJ2-3 and V is TRBV7-2, with D uncertain. With 2 bases removed from V and 3 bases from J, the gap between germline ends came to 6 bases. This CDR3 has 13 amino acids. Germline V CDR1 and CDR2: SGHTA, FQGNSA. CDR3: CASSLTGTDTQYF. The CDR3 region has the DNA TGTGCCAGCAGCTTAACCGGAACAGATACGCAGTATTTT. Supplemented by reference TRBV7-2 and TRBJ2-3, the full variable domain reads GAGVSQSPSNKVTEKGKDVELRCDPISGHTALYWYRQSLGQGLEFLIYFQGNSAPDKSGLPSDRFSAERTGGSVSTLTIQRTQQEDSAVYLCASSLTGTDTQYFGPGTRLTVL.

There are a few counts of this clonotype. The rearrangement joins TRBV12-3 or TRBV12-4 to TRBJ1-2; D unresolved. Trimming removed 6 bases at V and 2 bases at J, with 13 bases between. The CDR3 loop spans 14 amino acids. The CDR3 sequence is CASSQLMDNYGYTF. In DNA, the CDR3 is TGTGCCAGCAGCCAATTAATGGACAACTATGGCTACACCTTC.

This clonotype came up a few times. The chain is built from TRBV20-1 and TRBJ1-1, with a weak D call TRBD1 (6 bases). Germline V gene lookup returns CDR1 DFQATT and CDR2 SNEGSKA (reference sequence). The CDR3 extends over 13 amino acids. V lost 5 bases and J 1 base, leaving 11 bases between the germline ends. The CDR3 region is CSAFGQKNTEAFF. Here the CDR3 DNA reads TGCAGTGCTTTCGGACAGAAGAACACTGAAGCTTTCTTT.

The gene calls are TRBV27 and TRBJ2-5; 8 positions match TRBD2. This CDR3 spans 23 amino acids. V shed 6 bases and J 2 bases; nucleotides not matched to a gene: 32. The germline gives CDR1 MNHEY, CDR2 SMNVEV (reference sequence). The CDR3 loop is CASSLQKRGPGLAIFGEQETQYF. The CDR3 DNA reads as TGTGCCAGCAGCCTCCAGAAGAGGGGACCCGGACTAGCCATATTTGGCGAACAAGAGACCCAGTACTTC.

This clonotype appeared many times. This chain connects TRBV11-2 to TRBJ2-1; 10 nucleotides match TRBD2. Trimming cost V 5 bases and J 5 bases; bases outside gene matches: 3. This CDR3 comprises 14 residues. Germline loops: CDR1 SGHAT, CDR2 FQNNGV. CDR3 in DNA: TGTGCCAGCAGCACGGGACTAGCGAACAATGAGCAGTTCTTC. Its translation is CASSTGLANNEQFF.

The chain uses TRBV2 and TRBJ2-3; D uncertain. Germline CDR1 is SNHLY and CDR2 is FYNNEI. V was cut by 7 bases and J by 4 bases, with 12 bases left in between. This CDR3 is 13 amino acids long. The CDR3 here is CASTSGPPDTQYF. CDR3 nucleotides: TGTGCCAGCACCTCCGGACCTCCAGATACGCAGTATTTT.

This clonotype occurred many times. J is TRBJ2-3 and V is TRBV7-2; D remains ambiguous. The CDR3 has 14 residues. Germline V CDR1 and CDR2: SGHTA, FQGNSA. Trimming pared 7 bases from V and 2 bases from J, leaving 13 bases between. Written as DNA, the CDR3 is TGTGCCAGCACCCCGCCGGGCCACACAGATACGCAGTATTTT. Translation gives CASTPPGHTDTQYF.